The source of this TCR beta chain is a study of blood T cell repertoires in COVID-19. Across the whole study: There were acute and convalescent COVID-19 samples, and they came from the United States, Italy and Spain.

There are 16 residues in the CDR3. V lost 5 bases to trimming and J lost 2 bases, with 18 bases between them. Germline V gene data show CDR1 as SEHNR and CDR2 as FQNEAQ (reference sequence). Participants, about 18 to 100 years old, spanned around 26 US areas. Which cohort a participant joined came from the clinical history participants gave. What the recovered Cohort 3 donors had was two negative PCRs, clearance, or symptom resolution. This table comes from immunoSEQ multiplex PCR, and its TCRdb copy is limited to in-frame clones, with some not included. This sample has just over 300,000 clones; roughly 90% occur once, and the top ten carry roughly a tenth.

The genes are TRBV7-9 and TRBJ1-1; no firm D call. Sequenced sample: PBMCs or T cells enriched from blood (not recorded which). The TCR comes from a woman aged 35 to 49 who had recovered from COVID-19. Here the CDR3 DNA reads TGTGCCAGCAGCCCCCCAACCCGAACAGCTAACACTGAAGCTTTCTTT. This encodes CASSPPTRTANTEAFF.